Below, 3 T cell receptor beta chains from the same sample are listed, as sequenced in a study of cytomegalovirus exposure and HLA in healthy donors. PCR was performed using 60 Vbeta and 13 Jbeta primers. Profiled with immunoSEQ multiplex PCR; TCRdb holds only in-frame clones, not every one. The sample consists of approximately 290,000 clones, 80% of them appearing once. Sequencing used PBMCs. The source of these receptors is a girl aged 2 to 9 in good health and CMV-seronegative.

This rearrangement joins TRBV19 to TRBJ2-7; 7 bases fit TRBD1. CDR1 LNHDA and CDR2 SQIVND come from the germline V gene (reference sequence). V shed 0 bases and J 0 bases; nucleotides not matched to a gene: 2. The CDR3 extends over 15 amino acids. In nucleotides, the CDR3 is TGTGCCAGTAGTATAGATGGGACAGCCTCCTACGAGCAGTACTTC. Translated: CASSIDGTASYEQYF.

The chain joins TRBV9 to TRBJ2-6; 12 positions match TRBD1. The CDR3 has 17 amino acids. Germline V gene data show CDR1 as SGDLS and CDR2 as YYNGEE. The junction had 4 bases not matched to a gene; V was cut back by 4 bases and J by 2 bases. In DNA, the CDR3 is TGTGCCAGCAGCACCTGGGACAGGGGGCCTGGGGCCAACGTCCTGACTTTC. Amino acids: CASSTWDRGPGANVLTF.

This chain links TRBV25-1 with TRBJ2-1; TRBD1 matches 7 bases. Trimming removed 3 bases from V and 2 bases from J; junction bases left unmatched: 4. Germline V lookup: CDR1 MGHDK, CDR2 SYGVNS. The CDR3 is made up of 15 amino acids. The chain's CDR3 is CASSDKTGPYNEQFF. CDR3 nucleotides: TGTGCCAGCAGTGACAAGACAGGGCCCTACAATGAGCAGTTCTTC.